A selection of T cell receptor beta chains follows, all from one sample in a study of blood T cells in healthy people across ages. TCRdb re-called the 5' RACE reads with MiXCR, one entry per CDR3 protein. This table holds roughly 900,000 distinct CDR3 sequences, around 26% found once. The source material was blood. The receptors here all came from an elderly woman in good health. Both conserved end residues are part of each CDR3. D genes are given only for firm matches. Some rows mark clone size as missing; the rest say once, few, many or name a class of expanded clone.

>TRBV12-3/TRBV12-4|.|once|TRBJ2-3
TGTGCCGGCAGTTGTACGGTGGGCACAGATACGCAGTATTTT
CAGSCTVGTDTQYF
>TRBV6-6|.|few|TRBJ2-5
TGTGCCAGCAGTTACAGGGGGACGGGGACCCAGTACTTC
CASSYRGTGTQYF
>TRBV29-1|TRBD2|.|TRBJ2-7
TGCAGCGTTGAAGGACTAGCGGGAGGGGACTACGAGCAGTACTTC
CSVEGLAGGDYEQYF
>TRBV5-1|TRBD1|many|TRBJ2-7
TGCGCCAGCAGCTCTGGACAGGTTGCATACGAGCAGTACTTC
CASSSGQVAYEQYF
>TRBV6-5|.|few|TRBJ1-4
TGTGCCAGCAGTTACTCATGGGGGAAGACAACTAATGAAAAACTGTTTTTT
CASSYSWGKTTNEKLFF
>TRBV12-3/TRBV12-4|.|many|TRBJ1-4
TGTGCCAGCAGTAACAGACAGAATGAAAAACTGTTTTTT
CASSNRQNEKLFF
>TRBV19|.|.|TRBJ2-4
TGTGCCAGTAGTATTGGATTGTCGGGGGCCAAAAACATTCAGTACTTC
CASSIGLSGAKNIQYF
>TRBV3-1|.|few|TRBJ1-5
TGTGCCAGCAGCCAAGAGGTAAATAGCAATCAGCCCCAGCATTTT
CASSQEVNSNQPQHF
>TRBV28|.|.|TRBJ2-7
TGTGCCAGCAATAAGGCGGGAAGTCCCTACGAGCAGTACTTC
CASNKAGSPYEQYF
>TRBV15|TRBD1|.|TRBJ1-2
TGTGCCACCAGCGGAGGACAGGGGGCCACCTTCGGCGGCTACACCTTC
CATSGGQGATFGGYTF
>TRBV20-1|.|.|TRBJ1-2
TGCAGTGCTAGCCGAGGAGGTTCGGACTATGGCTACACCTTC
CSASRGGSDYGYTF
>TRBV2|.|.|TRBJ2-2
TGTGCCAGCCACCGTGGTTACGGGGAGCTGTTTTTT
CASHRGYGELFF
>TRBV28|.|many|TRBJ2-7
TGTGCCAGCAGTTTAAGGAGGGGCACAGTTCGCTACGAGCAGTACTTC
CASSLRRGTVRYEQYF
>TRBV29-1|.|.|TRBJ2-7
TGCAGCGTGCAGAATTTAAGCAATGAGCAGTACTTC
CSVQNLSNEQYF
>TRBV3-1|.|few|TRBJ2-1
TGTGCCAGCAGCGTCGCCCGTAAGCAGTTCTTC
CASSVARKQFF
>TRBV28|TRBD1|.|TRBJ2-7
TGTGCCAGCAGAGGACAGGGGTGCGAGCAGTACTTC
CASRGQGCEQYF
>TRBV5-4|.|few|TRBJ2-1
TGTGCCAGCAGCTTGGCCGGCGGGGACAGTCAGTTCTTC
CASSLAGGDSQFF
>TRBV7-2|TRBD2|many|TRBJ2-3
TGTGCCAGCAGCTTAGGAGGGACTAGCATAGATACGCAGTATTTT
CASSLGGTSIDTQYF
>TRBV5-1|.|.|TRBJ1-5
TGCGCCAGCAGCTTGGAATGGGGCAATCAGCCCCAGCATTTT
CASSLEWGNQPQHF
>TRBV7-8|TRBD2|many|TRBJ2-5
TGTGCCAGCAGCCCCATACTAGCGGGGCTCCAAGAGACCCAGTACTTC
CASSPILAGLQETQYF
>TRBV12-3/TRBV12-4|.|.|TRBJ1-5
TGTGCCAGCAGTAGATCCCCAGGGTCTGGCAATCAGCCCCAGCATTTT
CASSRSPGSGNQPQHF
>TRBV5-1|.|.|TRBJ2-6
TGCGCCAGCAGCTTGCCCCCTGGGGCCAACGTCCTGACTTTC
CASSLPPGANVLTF
>TRBV30|.|.|TRBJ1-4
TGTGCCTGGAGTGGCAGGGCAACTAATGAAAAACTGTTTTTT
CAWSGRATNEKLFF
>TRBV15|TRBD1|.|TRBJ2-3
TGTGCCACCAGCAGAGCCGGGACAGGGCTCCCAGATACGCAGTATTTT
CATSRAGTGLPDTQYF
>TRBV30|.|.|TRBJ1-1
TGTGCCTGGAGAAATAGGGGAAGCACTGAAGCTTTCTTT
CAWRNRGSTEAFF
>TRBV2|TRBD2|many|TRBJ2-3
TGTGCCAGCAGCAGCCGTAGGACTAGCATGAGTTCTAGCACAGATACGCAGTATTTT
CASSSRRTSMSSSTDTQYF
>TRBV7-6|TRBD1|many|TRBJ1-5
TGTGCCAGCAGCTTAGGTACACAGGGGAGTGGGCAGCCCCAGCATTTT
CASSLGTQGSGQPQHF
>TRBV14|.|many|TRBJ2-5
TGTGCCAGCAGCCGGTACGGGGGCCAAGAGACCCAGTACTTC
CASSRYGGQETQYF
>TRBV10-2|TRBD1|few|TRBJ1-1
TGCGCCAGCTCTAGACAGGGTGAGAACACTGAAGCTTTCTTT
CASSRQGENTEAFF
>TRBV27|TRBD2|many|TRBJ2-1
TGTGCCAGCAGTGGGACTAGCGGGGGGCTACCGTTCTTC
CASSGTSGGLPFF
>TRBV5-1|.|many|TRBJ1-2
TGCGCCAGCAAATCAGGAAACTATGGCTACACCTTC
CASKSGNYGYTF
>TRBV11-2|.|.|TRBJ2-3
TGTGCCAGCAGCCGTCGGGGGCCGCAAGCAGATACGCAGTATTTT
CASSRRGPQADTQYF
>TRBV12-3/TRBV12-4|TRBD2|few|TRBJ2-3
TGTGCCAGCAGTTTCGGCGGGACTAGCGGCGCCGTGAACACAGATACGCAGTATTTT
CASSFGGTSGAVNTDTQYF
>TRBV30|.|few|TRBJ1-2
TGTGCCTGGAGTGTAACCCAGGGTGGCTACACCTTC
CAWSVTQGGYTF
>TRBV9|TRBD2|many|TRBJ2-3
TGTGCCAGCAGCTATAGCGGGCCACGGGGTACGCAGTATTTT
CASSYSGPRGTQYF
>TRBV7-2|TRBD1|many|TRBJ2-7
TGTGCCAGCAGCTTATTCGGGACAGGCCCCGACGAGCAGTACTTC
CASSLFGTGPDEQYF
>TRBV6-1|.|.|TRBJ1-5
TGTGCCAGCAGTCCCACTCTATGGGGAAGTGTAAGCAATCAGCCCCAGCATTTT
CASSPTLWGSVSNQPQHF
>TRBV29-1|.|many|TRBJ1-5
TGCAGCGTTGGAACAGGGTGGGATCAGCCCCAGCATTTT
CSVGTGWDQPQHF
>TRBV5-1|.|.|TRBJ2-3
TGCGCCAGCAGCTTGACGGGTCCACCCCCAGATACGCAGTATTTT
CASSLTGPPPDTQYF
>TRBV9|TRBD2|few|TRBJ2-1
TGTGCCAGCAGCGCCCATCCGGGACTAGCGGGGGGGCTCAATGAGCAGTTCTTC
CASSAHPGLAGGLNEQFF
>TRBV7-2|.|many|TRBJ1-5
TGTGCCAGCAGCTCACGGGTCAGCAATCAGCCCCAGCATTTT
CASSSRVSNQPQHF
>TRBV14|.|.|TRBJ2-2
TGTGCCAGCAGCCAAAGAGTAGCGGTCGCGAACACCGGGGAGCTGTTTTTT
CASSQRVAVANTGELFF
>TRBV29-1|.|.|TRBJ1-2
TGCAGCGCTGAGGGAGGGTATGGCTACACCTTC
CSAEGGYGYTF
>TRBV5-1|.|.|TRBJ2-5
TGCGCCAGCAGCTTGGTTGAGGGTGACGAGCAGTACTTT
CASSLVEGDEQYF
>TRBV20-1|TRBD1|.|TRBJ2-2
TGCAGTGCTAGGACAGGGGGCACCGGGGAGCTGTTTTTT
CSARTGGTGELFF
>TRBV15|.|many|TRBJ2-3
TGTGCCACCAGCAGAGTACTCACAGATACGCAGTATTTT
CATSRVLTDTQYF
>TRBV2|.|.|TRBJ1-4
TGTGCCAGCAGGCTAGACAGGACTCCTAATGAAAAACTGTTTTTT
CASRLDRTPNEKLFF
>TRBV5-1|.|many|TRBJ1-2
TGCGCCAGCAGCTTGGAAGGCGCGAGTGGCTACACCTTC
CASSLEGASGYTF
>TRBV7-9|TRBD1|.|TRBJ1-4
TGTGCCAGCAGCCAGGGACAGGGGACTAATGAAAAACTGTTTTTT
CASSQGQGTNEKLFF
>TRBV30|.|.|TRBJ1-2
TGTGCCTGGAGTCAAGAGCTGAGCTATGGCTACACCTTC
CAWSQELSYGYTF
>TRBV6-6|.|.|TRBJ1-5
TGTGCCGGCAGTTACTTTTCGGACACGCGCAATCAGCCCCAGCATTTT
CAGSYFSDTRNQPQHF
>TRBV7-2|TRBD1|few|TRBJ2-3
TGTGCCAGCAGCTTCCGACAGGGGTGGGGATCAGATACGCAGTATTTT
CASSFRQGWGSDTQYF
>TRBV20-1|.|few|TRBJ1-6
TGCAGTGCTATACACGGGTCTAAGAACTCCTATAATTCACCCCTCCACTTT
CSAIHGSKNSYNSPLHF
>TRBV7-9|.|few|TRBJ1-1
TGTGCCAGCAGCTCTCCAGGGGCCACTGAAGCTTTCTTT
CASSSPGATEAFF
>TRBV29-1|.|.|TRBJ2-3
TGCAGCGTCGAAAGACCCGGACCAGATACGCAGTATTTT
CSVERPGPDTQYF
>TRBV28|TRBD1|many|TRBJ1-5
TGTGCCAGCAGCCCACGGACAGGGAAGGGCAATCAGCCCCAGCATTTT
CASSPRTGKGNQPQHF
>TRBV6-2/TRBV6-3|TRBD2|.|TRBJ2-7
TGTGCCAGCACCCCAGCGGGAGGGCGATACGAGCAGTACTTC
CASTPAGGRYEQYF